This T cell receptor (beta chain) stems from a study of response to subunit inactivated influenza vaccine. Points from the study as a whole: It was the authors' suggestion that each seasonal influenza vaccination recruits few new T cells.

TCRdb reprocessed the RT-PCR reads with MiXCR, giving one entry per CDR3 protein. The sample consists of 530,000 or so distinct CDR3 sequences, roughly 10% of them appearing once. V lost 6 bases to trimming and J lost 4 bases; unmatched junction nucleotides: 11. Germline CDR1 MDHEN, CDR2 SYDVKM. The CDR3 runs 16 residues. Worth noting for this clonotype: Its antigen is currently unknown.

Sequenced here: PBMCs from blood, sampled on the day of vaccination. The origin of this receptor is a man aged 50-60 years who received an inactivated influenza vaccine. The rearrangement uses TRBV28 and TRBJ2-2; 7 positions agree with TRBD1. Here the CDR3 DNA reads TGTGCCAGCAGGCTACACCGGGCAGGGGGCACCGGGGAGCTGTTTTTT. It specifies CASRLHRAGGTGELFF.